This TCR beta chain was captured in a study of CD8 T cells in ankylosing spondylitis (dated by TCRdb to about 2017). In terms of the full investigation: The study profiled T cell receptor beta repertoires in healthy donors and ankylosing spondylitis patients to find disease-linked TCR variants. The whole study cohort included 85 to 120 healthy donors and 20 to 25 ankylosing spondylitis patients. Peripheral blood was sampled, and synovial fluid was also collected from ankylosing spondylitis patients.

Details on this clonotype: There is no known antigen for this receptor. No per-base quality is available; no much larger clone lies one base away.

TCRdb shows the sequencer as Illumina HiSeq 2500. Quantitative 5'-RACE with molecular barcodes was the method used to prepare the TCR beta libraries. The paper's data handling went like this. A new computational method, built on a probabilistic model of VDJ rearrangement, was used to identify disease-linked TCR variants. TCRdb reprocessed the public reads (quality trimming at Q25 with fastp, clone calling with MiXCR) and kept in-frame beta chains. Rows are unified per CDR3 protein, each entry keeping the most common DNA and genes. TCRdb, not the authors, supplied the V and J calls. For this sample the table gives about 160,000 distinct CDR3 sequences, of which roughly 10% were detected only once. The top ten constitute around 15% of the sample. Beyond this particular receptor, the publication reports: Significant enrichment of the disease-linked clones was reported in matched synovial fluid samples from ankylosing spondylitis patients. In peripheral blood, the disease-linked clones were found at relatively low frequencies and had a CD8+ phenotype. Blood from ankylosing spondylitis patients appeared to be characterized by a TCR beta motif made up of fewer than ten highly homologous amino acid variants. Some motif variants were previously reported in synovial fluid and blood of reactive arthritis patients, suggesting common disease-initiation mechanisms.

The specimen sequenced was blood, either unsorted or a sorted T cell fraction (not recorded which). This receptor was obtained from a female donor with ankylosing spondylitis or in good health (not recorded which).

The bases are TGTGCCAGCAGCTTTGCCAGCGGGAGGGCCACCGACGGAGATACGCAGTATTTT. Protein translation: CASSFASGRATDGDTQYF. The rearranged segments are TRBV11-1 and TRBJ2-3; 10 middle bases align to TRBD2. The CDR3 holds 18 amino acids from the cysteine to the phenylalanine. This entry keeps only the CDR3 DNA: 54 bases, framed from base 1. Taken from the germline V gene (reference sequence), the CDR1 and CDR2 loops are SGHAT and FQDESV. From V the trimming removes 3 bases and from J it removes 5 bases, while the gene matches leave 14 bases of the junction unaccounted for.